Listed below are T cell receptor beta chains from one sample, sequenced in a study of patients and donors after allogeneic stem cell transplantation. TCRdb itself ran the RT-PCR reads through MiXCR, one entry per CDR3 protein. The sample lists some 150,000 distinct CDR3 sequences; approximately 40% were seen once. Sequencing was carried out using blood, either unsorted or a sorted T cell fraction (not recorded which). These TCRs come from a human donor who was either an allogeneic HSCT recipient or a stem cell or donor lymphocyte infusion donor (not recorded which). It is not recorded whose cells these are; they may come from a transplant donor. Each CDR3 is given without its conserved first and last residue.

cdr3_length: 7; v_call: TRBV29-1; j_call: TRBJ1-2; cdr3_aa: SVGDGYT
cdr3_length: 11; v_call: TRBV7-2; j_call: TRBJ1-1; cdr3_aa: ASSLTRLLEAF
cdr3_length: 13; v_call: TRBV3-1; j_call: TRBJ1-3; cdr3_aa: ASSPPGQLGNTIY
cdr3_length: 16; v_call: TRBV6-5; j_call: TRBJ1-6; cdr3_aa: ASSYSVEGPFGDSPLH
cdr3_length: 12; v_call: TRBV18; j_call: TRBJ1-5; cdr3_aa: ASSPPNTNQPQH
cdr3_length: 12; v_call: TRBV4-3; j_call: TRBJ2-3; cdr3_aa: ASSQDWAGDTQY
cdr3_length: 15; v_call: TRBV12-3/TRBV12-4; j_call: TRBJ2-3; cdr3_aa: ASSPQRLGVGTDTQY
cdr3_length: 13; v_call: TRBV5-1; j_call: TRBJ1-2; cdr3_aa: ASSLDPGTNYGYT
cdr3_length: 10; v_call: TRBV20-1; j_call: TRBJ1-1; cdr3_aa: SATEQGTEAF
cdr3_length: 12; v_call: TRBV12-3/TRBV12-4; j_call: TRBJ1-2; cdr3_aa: ASSWDRGRDGYT
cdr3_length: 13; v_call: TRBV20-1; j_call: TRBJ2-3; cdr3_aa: SARNPTPSTDTQY
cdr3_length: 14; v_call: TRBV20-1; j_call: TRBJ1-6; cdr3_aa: SATPGRGLPNSPLH
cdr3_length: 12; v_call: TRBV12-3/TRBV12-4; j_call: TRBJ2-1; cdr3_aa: ASSGGTLYNEQF
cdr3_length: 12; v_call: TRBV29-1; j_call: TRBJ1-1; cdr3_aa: SVSSGPRLTEAF
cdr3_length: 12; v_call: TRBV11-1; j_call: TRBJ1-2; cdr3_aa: ASSLGHTSYGYT
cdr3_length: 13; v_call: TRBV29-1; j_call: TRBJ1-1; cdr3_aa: SVVAVRALNTEAF
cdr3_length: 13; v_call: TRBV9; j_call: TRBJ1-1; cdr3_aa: ASSGTSTGWGEAF
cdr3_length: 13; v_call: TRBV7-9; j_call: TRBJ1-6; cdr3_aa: ASSSGLPYNSPLH
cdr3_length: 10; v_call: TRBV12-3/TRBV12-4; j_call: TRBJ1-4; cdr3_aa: ASSLGAGRAF
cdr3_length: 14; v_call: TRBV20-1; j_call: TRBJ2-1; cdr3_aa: SANPLAGGTGGEQF
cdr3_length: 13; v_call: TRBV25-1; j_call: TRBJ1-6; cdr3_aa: ASGDGGSYNSPLH
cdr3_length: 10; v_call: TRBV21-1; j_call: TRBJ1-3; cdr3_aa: ASRGRTSIIY
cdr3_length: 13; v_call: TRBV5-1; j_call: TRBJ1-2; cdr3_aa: ASSLGTRGLYGYT
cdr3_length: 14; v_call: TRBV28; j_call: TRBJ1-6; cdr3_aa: ASSWGQRGYNSPLH
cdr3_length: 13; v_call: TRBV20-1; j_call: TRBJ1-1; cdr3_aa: SARPLSGTEFEAF
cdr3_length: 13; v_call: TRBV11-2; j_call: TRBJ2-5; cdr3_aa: ASSLDSGGAETQY
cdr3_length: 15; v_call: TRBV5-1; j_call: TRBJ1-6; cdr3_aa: ASSLARGARNNSPLH
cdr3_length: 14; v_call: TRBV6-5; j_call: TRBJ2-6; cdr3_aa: ASSPRTPTGANVLT
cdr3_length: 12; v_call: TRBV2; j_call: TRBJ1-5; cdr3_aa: ASRYRVGNQPQH
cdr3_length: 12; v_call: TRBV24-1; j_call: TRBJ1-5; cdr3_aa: ATSESGGWQPQH
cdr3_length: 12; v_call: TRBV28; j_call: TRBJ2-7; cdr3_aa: ASSYSGTIYEQY
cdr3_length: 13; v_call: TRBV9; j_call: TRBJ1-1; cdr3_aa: ASSAVGITAGEAF
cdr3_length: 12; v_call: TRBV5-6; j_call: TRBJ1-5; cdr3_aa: ASSEWGSNQPQH
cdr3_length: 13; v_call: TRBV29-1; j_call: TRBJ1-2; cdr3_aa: SVEERGQRNYGYT
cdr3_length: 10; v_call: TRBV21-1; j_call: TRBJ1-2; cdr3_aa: ASSKPLRGYT
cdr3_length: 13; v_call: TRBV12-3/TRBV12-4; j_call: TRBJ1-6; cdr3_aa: ASSLWETRNSPLH
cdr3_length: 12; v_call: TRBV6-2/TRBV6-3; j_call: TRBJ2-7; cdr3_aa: ASSEAGALYEQY
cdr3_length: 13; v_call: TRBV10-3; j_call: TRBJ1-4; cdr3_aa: AISEGGGSNEKLF
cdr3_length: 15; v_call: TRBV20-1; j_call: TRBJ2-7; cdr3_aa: SARDKEQRGYFYEQY